This TCR beta chain was sequenced in a study of human T cells and chemical hapten exposure. Overall study context: Enrolled patients were predominantly female and had alopecia areata, totalis or universalis.

Time point of the sample: patch test 3, about 24 weeks after DPC sensitization. The treatment here: therapeutic diphenylcyclopropenone sensitization with weekly scalp DPC. Non-pregnant alopecia patients aged 18 to 70, suitable for DPC therapy. This clonotype occurred a few times. Germline loops: CDR1 MDHEN, CDR2 SYDVKM. Unmatched junction bases numbered 17, after V lost 2 bases and J lost 7 bases. The CDR3 has 18 residues. From the RACE reads, TCRdb called clonotypes with MiXCR, one entry per CDR3 protein. This table holds 55,000 to 75,000 distinct CDR3 sequences, 12% found once. This receptor was obtained from a man aged 25 to 40 with alopecia areata. Some clones in this sample may be carry-over from other donors' samples. The chain recombines TRBV28 with TRBJ1-5, with 7 nucleotides matching TRBD1. The sample in question was whole blood, obtained in connection with sensitization to the hapten diphenylcyclopropenone (DPC). The CDR3 sequence: CASSLPSLTGEEDQPQHF. The CDR3 DNA reads TGTGCCAGCAGTTTACCTTCTCTTACAGGGGAGGAGGACCAGCCCCAGCATTTT.